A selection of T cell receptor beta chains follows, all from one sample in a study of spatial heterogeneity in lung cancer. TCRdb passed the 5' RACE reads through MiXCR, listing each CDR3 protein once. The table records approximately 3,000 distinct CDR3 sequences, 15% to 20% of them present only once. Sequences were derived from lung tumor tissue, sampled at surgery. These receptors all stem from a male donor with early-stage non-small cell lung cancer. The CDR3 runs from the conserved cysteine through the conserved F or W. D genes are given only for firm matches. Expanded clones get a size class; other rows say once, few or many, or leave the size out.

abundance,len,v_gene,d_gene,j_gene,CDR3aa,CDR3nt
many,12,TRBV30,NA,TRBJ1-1,CAWRQGNTEAFF,TGTGCCTGGAGACAGGGGAACACTGAAGCTTTCTTT
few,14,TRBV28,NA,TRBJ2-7,CASSSRDGYYEQYF,TGTGCCAGCAGTAGCCGGGACGGATACTACGAGCAGTACTTC
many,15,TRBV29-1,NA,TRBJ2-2,CSVDIQGTNTGELFF,TGCAGCGTTGATATCCAGGGCACTAACACCGGGGAGCTGTTTTTT
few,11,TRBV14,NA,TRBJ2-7,CASSHVYEQYF,TGTGCCAGCAGCCACGTCTACGAGCAGTACTTC
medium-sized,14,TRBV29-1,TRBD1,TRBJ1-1,CSVEARQGGAEAFF,TGCAGCGTTGAAGCCCGACAGGGGGGGGCTGAAGCTTTCTTT
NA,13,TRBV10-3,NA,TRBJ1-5,CATTQRKDQPQHF,TGTGCCACTACCCAGAGGAAGGATCAGCCCCAGCATTTT
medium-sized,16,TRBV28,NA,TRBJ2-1,CASTSRGASSYNEQFF,TGTGCCAGCACCTCACGAGGGGCTAGCTCCTACAATGAGCAGTTCTTC
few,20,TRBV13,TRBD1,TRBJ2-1,CASSPQGAGLTGPRYNEQFF,TGTGCCAGCAGCCCACAGGGGGCAGGCCTCACCGGGCCCCGCTACAATGAGCAGTTCTTC
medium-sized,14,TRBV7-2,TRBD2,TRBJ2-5,CASRLAGVGETQYF,TGTGCCAGCCGACTAGCGGGAGTAGGAGAGACCCAGTACTTC
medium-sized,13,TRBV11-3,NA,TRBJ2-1,CASSLDQGSEQFF,TGTGCCAGCAGCTTAGATCAGGGTAGTGAGCAGTTCTTC
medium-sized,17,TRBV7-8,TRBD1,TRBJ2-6,CASSLRGTASGANVLTF,TGTGCCAGCAGCTTAAGGGGGACAGCCTCTGGGGCCAACGTCCTGACTTTC
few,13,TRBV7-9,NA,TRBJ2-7,CASSLAGEYEQYF,TGTGCCAGCAGCTTAGCAGGGGAGTACGAGCAGTACTTC
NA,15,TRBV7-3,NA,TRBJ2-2,CPSSFSGTNTGELLF,TGTCCCAGCAGCTTTAGCGGAACGAACACCGGGGAGCTGCTTTTT
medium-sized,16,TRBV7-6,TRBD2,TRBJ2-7,CASSSAGTSGSYEQYF,TGTGCCAGCAGCTCCGCCGGGACTAGCGGTTCCTACGAGCAGTACTTC
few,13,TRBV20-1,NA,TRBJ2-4,CSASLASKNIQYF,TGCAGTGCTTCCCTAGCGAGCAAAAACATTCAGTACTTC
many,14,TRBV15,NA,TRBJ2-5,CATSRDEGQQTQYF,TGTGCCACCAGCAGAGATGAAGGACAGCAGACCCAGTACTTC
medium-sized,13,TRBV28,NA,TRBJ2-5,CASRPQGRETQYF,TGTGCCAGCAGGCCCCAGGGAAGAGAGACCCAGTACTTC
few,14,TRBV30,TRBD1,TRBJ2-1,CAWKVWTGDGEQFF,TGTGCCTGGAAAGTTTGGACAGGGGATGGTGAGCAGTTCTTC
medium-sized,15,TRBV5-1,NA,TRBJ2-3,CASTGREIPTDTQYF,TGCGCCAGCACGGGACGGGAGATCCCCACAGATACGCAGTATTTT
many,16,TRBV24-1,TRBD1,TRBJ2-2,CATSDNTGTATGELFF,TGTGCCACCAGTGACAACACCGGGACAGCCACCGGGGAGCTGTTTTTT
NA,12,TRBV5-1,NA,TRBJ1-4,CASRFSNEKLFF,TGCGCCAGCAGATTCTCTAATGAAAAACTGTTTTTT
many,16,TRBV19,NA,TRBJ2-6,CASAGLSSSGANVLTF,TGTGCCAGTGCGGGACTGTCCAGTTCTGGGGCCAACGTCCTGACTTTC
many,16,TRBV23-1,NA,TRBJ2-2,CASSQRLGKGTGELFF,TGCGCCAGCAGTCAAAGATTGGGAAAGGGGACCGGGGAGCTGTTTTTT
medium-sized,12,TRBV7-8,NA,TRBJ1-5,CASSLPAGPQHF,TGTGCCAGCAGCCTACCGGCTGGGCCCCAGCATTTT
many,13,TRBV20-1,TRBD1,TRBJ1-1,CSARRQGFAEAFF,TGCAGTGCTAGGAGACAGGGGTTTGCTGAAGCTTTCTTT
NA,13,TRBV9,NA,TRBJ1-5,CASSVRPGQPQHF,TGTGCCAGCAGCGTCCGGCCTGGCCAGCCCCAGCATTTT
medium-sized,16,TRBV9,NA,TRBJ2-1,CASSVARGMWDDEQFF,TGTGCCAGCAGCGTAGCAAGGGGCATGTGGGATGATGAGCAGTTCTTC
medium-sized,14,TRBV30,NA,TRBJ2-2,CAWSSGPGTGELFF,TGTGCCTGGAGTTCCGGGCCGGGAACCGGGGAGCTGTTTTTT
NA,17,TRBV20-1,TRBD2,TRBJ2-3,CSAPGTSGSRRTDTQYF,TGCAGTGCACCCGGGACTAGCGGGAGTAGGAGGACAGATACGCAGTATTTT
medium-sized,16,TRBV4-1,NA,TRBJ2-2,CASSQDLSWNTGELFF,TGCGCCAGCAGCCAAGATCTGTCTTGGAACACCGGGGAGCTGTTTTTT
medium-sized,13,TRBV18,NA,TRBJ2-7,CASSVVLGYEQYF,TGTGCCAGCTCCGTCGTCCTAGGCTACGAGCAGTACTTC
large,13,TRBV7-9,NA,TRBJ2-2,CASIKQGYGELFF,TGTGCCAGCATCAAACAGGGATACGGGGAGCTGTTTTTT
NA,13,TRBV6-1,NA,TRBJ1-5,CASRQVNNQPQHF,TGTGCCAGCAGACAGGTCAACAATCAGCCCCAGCATTTT
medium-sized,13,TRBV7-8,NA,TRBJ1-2,CASSLLTNYGYTF,TGTGCCAGCAGCTTACTCACCAACTATGGCTACACCTTC
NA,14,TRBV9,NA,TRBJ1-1,CASSPQGKTTEAFF,TGTGCCAGCAGCCCCCAGGGAAAGACCACTGAAGCTTTCTTT
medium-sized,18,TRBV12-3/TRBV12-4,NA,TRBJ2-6,CASSLGAAGSSGANVLTF,TGTGCCAGCAGTTTAGGGGCAGCCGGGAGCTCTGGGGCCAACGTCCTGACTTTC
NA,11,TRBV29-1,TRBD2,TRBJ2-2,CSGGGTGELFF,TGCAGCGGCGGGGGGACCGGGGAGCTGTTTTTT
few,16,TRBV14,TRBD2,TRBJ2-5,CASSLSGRALGETQYF,TGTGCCAGCAGCCTGAGCGGGAGGGCCTTGGGAGAGACCCAGTACTTC
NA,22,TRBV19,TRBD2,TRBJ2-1,CASSIDQAPGLAGPSSYNEQFF,TGTGCCAGTAGTATAGATCAAGCACCGGGACTAGCGGGCCCGAGCTCCTACAATGAGCAGTTCTTC